This T cell receptor beta chain comes out of a study of T-cell memory formation after mild COVID-19. Study-level points and caveats: Cross-reactive memory seemingly joined, as some responding clones were found in pre-infection memory. Contracting CD4+ clones sat mainly in CM and EM; CD8+ in EMRA.

TCRdb redid the calling of the 5' RACE reads with MiXCR, one entry per CDR3 protein. The sample has hundreds of thousands of distinct CDR3 sequences; roughly 8% are singletons. With 1 base removed from V and 7 bases from J, the gap between germline ends came to 11 bases. The germline CDR1 and CDR2 sequences are SEHNR and FQNEAQ (reference sequence). The CDR3 extends over 14 amino acids. A remark on this clonotype: What it binds is unknown.

Sequenced input: PBMCs or a T cell subset sorted from them (not recorded which). This receptor was taken from a man aged 18 to 29 who had mild COVID-19 (a few samples of this study predate the infection). Cell type and time point are not known. The genes are TRBV7-9 and TRBJ1-5; D call uncertain. Written as DNA, the CDR3 is TGTGCCAGCAGCTTAGATGGGATTAGCCAGCCCCAGCATTTT. Amino acid sequence: CASSLDGISQPQHF. Complete variable domain (other parts from reference TRBV7-9 and TRBJ1-5): DTGVSQNPRHKITKRGQNVTFRCDPISEHNRLYWYRQTLGQGPEFLTYFQNEAQLEKSRLLSDRFSAERPKGSFSTLEIQRTEQGDSAMYLCASSLDGISQPQHFGDGTRLSIL.